The next 11 T cell receptor beta chains were all read from a single sample in a study of cytomegalovirus exposure and HLA in healthy donors. Libraries were prepared by immunoSEQ multiplex PCR; TCRdb keeps only in-frame clonotypes and omits some of them. This sample has tens of thousands of clones, with 90% to 95% found just once. The sequenced sample was PBMCs. The receptors derive from a woman aged 18-29 years in good health and CMV-seropositive.

The rearrangement joins TRBV6-5 to TRBJ2-5; maybe TRBD1 (5 bases). The CDR3 covers 13 residues. V lost 6 bases and J 5 bases, leaving 13 bases between the germline ends. CDR1 and CDR2 from the germline V gene are MNHEY and SVGAGI. The CDR3 spells CASSFDSRETQYF. Written as DNA, the CDR3 is TGTGCCAGCAGCTTCGACAGTCGGGAGACCCAGTACTTC.

The chain employs TRBV18 and TRBJ2-1, with 8 bases identical to TRBD1. Germline V CDR1 and CDR2: KGHSH, LQKENI. This CDR3 spans 15 amino acids. With 3 bases clipped from V and 5 bases from J, the junction kept 6 bases outside the gene matches. The CDR3 DNA sequence: TGTGCCAGCTCACCCACAGGGGGTGGTAACAATGAGCAGTTCTTC. Protein: CASSPTGGGNNEQFF.

This chain uses TRBV19 with TRBJ1-5; no clear D gene. Trimming pared 5 bases from V and 4 bases from J, leaving 21 bases between. The V gene's germline CDR1 is LNHDA and CDR2 SQIVND (reference sequence). The CDR3 has 17 amino acids. The CDR3 DNA sequence: TGTGCCAGTAGTGGGAATGCGGGAGGGTTGGGTAATCAGCCCCAGCATTTT. This codes for CASSGNAGGLGNQPQHF.

This chain uses TRBV11-2 with TRBJ2-7; possible D gene TRBD1, 5 bases. The CDR3 sequence is 16 residues long. With 4 bases removed from V and 2 bases from J, the gap between germline ends came to 18 bases. Germline-derived CDR1 and CDR2 are SGHAT and FQNNGV. In DNA, the CDR3 is TGTGCCAGCAGCTATCCCGGAGTGGCAGGGACCTACGAGCAGTACTTC. As protein: CASSYPGVAGTYEQYF. The full variable domain, in which reference TRBV11-2 and TRBJ2-7 provide the parts outside the CDR3, is EAGVAQSPRYKIIEKRQSVAFWCNPISGHATLYWYQQILGQGPKLLIQFQNNGVVDDSQLPKDRFSAERLKGVDSTLKIQPAKLEDSAVYLCASSYPGVAGTYEQYFGPGTRLTVT.

The chain is built from TRBV30 and TRBJ1-2; 7 bases match TRBD1. Germline CDR1 reads GTSNPN; CDR2 reads SVGIG (reference sequence). CDR3 length: 12 residues. Trimming at V came to 0 bases and at J to 8 bases, leaving 3 bases not matched to a gene. The CDR3 nucleotides are TGTGCCTGGAGTGTACAGGGGCGCGGCTACACCTTC. It specifies CAWSVQGRGYTF.

The chain carries TRBV11-1 and TRBJ2-1; 13 bases are a match to TRBD2. Per germline, CDR1 SGHAT and CDR2 FQDESV (reference sequence). Trimming removed 5 bases from V and 7 bases from J; junction bases left unmatched: 5. This CDR3 comprises 15 residues. The CDR3 DNA is TGTGCCAGCAGCCACCCACTAGCGGGAGGGAATGAGCAGTTCTTC. This sequence encodes CASSHPLAGGNEQFF.

This chain uses TRBV28 with TRBJ1-5; no clear D gene. This CDR3 contains 15 residues. The germline CDR1 and CDR2 sequences are MDHEN and SYDVKM. Trimming left V 6 bases short and J 0 bases short, with 12 bases between. CDR3 in DNA: TGTGCCAGCAGCCGTGGGCGCATTAGCAATCAGCCCCAGCATTTT. It yields the protein CASSRGRISNQPQHF.

V usage is TRBV28 and J usage is TRBJ1-4; unclear D gene. V was pared by 3 bases and J by 5 bases, with 7 bases between. The CDR3 contains 13 residues. Germline CDR1 reads MDHEN; CDR2 reads SYDVKM. Here the CDR3 reads CASSFEQNEKLFF. CDR3 DNA: TGTGCCAGCAGTTTCGAACAGAATGAAAAACTGTTTTTT.

The rearrangement joins TRBV11-1 to TRBJ2-1; tentative D call: TRBD2 (6 bases). This CDR3 contains 17 residues. In germline, CDR1 is SGHAT, CDR2 FQDESV (reference sequence). V was shortened by 2 bases and J by 1 base, with 15 bases between the two germline ends. The CDR3 coding sequence is TGTGCCAGCAGCTTAAACCGCTGGCGGGATTCCTACAATGAGCAGTTCTTC. Amino acid sequence: CASSLNRWRDSYNEQFF. The complete variable domain, with remaining parts taken from reference TRBV11-1 and TRBJ2-1, reads EAEVAQSPRYKITEKSQAVAFWCDPISGHATLYWYRQILGQGPELLVQFQDESVVDDSQLPKDRFSAERLKGVDSTLKIQPAELGDSAMYLCASSLNRWRDSYNEQFFGPGTRLTVL.

This chain connects TRBV11-2 to TRBJ1-3; D is possibly TRBD1 (5 bases). V dropped 4 bases and J dropped 1 base, with 11 bases sitting between them. Germline CDR1 reads SGHAT; CDR2 reads FQNNGV. The CDR3 totals 15 residues. CDR3 in DNA: TGTGCCAGCAGCTCCTACAGGATTTCTGGAAACACCATATATTTT. This codes for CASSSYRISGNTIYF.

The rearrangement links TRBV19 to TRBJ2-1; 8 bases map to TRBD2. CDR3 size: 17 residues. V dropped 3 bases and J dropped 2; count of bases not matched to a gene: 9. The germline V gene has CDR1 LNHDA and CDR2 SQIVND (reference sequence). For the CDR3, the DNA is TGTGCCAGTAGTATCAAGGCGGGAGGCGACCCCTACAATGAGCAGTTCTTC. Residues: CASSIKAGGDPYNEQFF.